This TCR beta chain originates from a study of blood T cell repertoires in COVID-19. Produced via immunoSEQ multiplex PCR; TCRdb's table is partial and in-frame only. The sample lists 200,000 to 250,000 clones, 80% seen once, with 9.5% to 15% in the top ten. J lost 4 bases, V lost 11 bases, and 3 bases had no gene match. This CDR3 region has 13 residues. The germline gives CDR1 ENHRY, CDR2 SYGVKD. The sample was peripheral blood. The receptor comes from a human donor in a cohort sampled during active COVID-19. The rearrangement uses TRBV10-3 and TRBJ2-2; 11 bases line up with TRBD2. The CDR3 region has the DNA TGTGCCTCAGGACTAGCGGGCACCGGGGAGCTGTTTTTT. Protein product: CASGLAGTGELFF.